The sequence of this T cell receptor beta chain was determined in a study of response to subunit inactivated influenza vaccine. General study results and limits: Authors suggested each seasonal influenza vaccination recruits few new T cells.

This clonotype came up a few times. Its target is not known. TCRdb fed the RT-PCR reads into MiXCR, producing one record per CDR3 protein. Of approximately 520,000 distinct CDR3 sequences listed, approximately 15% are singletons. V lost 5 bases and J lost 4; bases outside the gene matches: 6. The CDR3 covers 15 residues. Per germline, CDR1 SGHTA and CDR2 FQGNSA. This receptor was taken from a man between 50 and 75 years old who received an inactivated influenza vaccine. Sample: CD4+ T cells sorted from PBMCs, taken less than 30 months after vaccination. The chain is built from TRBV7-2 and TRBJ2-7, with 12 nucleotides matching TRBD1. The CDR3 protein is CASSLGTGGEYEQYF. CDR3 nucleotide sequence: TGTGCCAGCAGCCTCGGGACAGGGGGCGAGTACGAGCAGTACTTC.